The sequence of this TCR beta chain was determined in a study of naive and memory T cell subsets. Trimming cost V 7 bases and J 5 bases, with 11 bases left between them. This CDR3 has 12 residues. The germline V gene encodes CDR1 SEHNR and CDR2 FQNEAQ (reference sequence). Alpha and beta constant region primers primed reverse transcription for blood and skin samples. TCRdb ran MiXCR on the 5' RACE reads and lists one entry per CDR3 protein. This repertoire shows tens of thousands of distinct CDR3 sequences, around a quarter found once; its top ten account for around 2%. Whole blood, about 2.5 ml, came from adult healthy volunteers. In its sample, this clonotype is medium-sized.

The TCR sequence derives from a female donor in good health. This chain connects TRBV7-9 to TRBJ1-1; D call uncertain. CDR3 sequence: CASNPLGTEAFF. The CDR3 nucleotides read TGTGCCAGCAACCCTCTCGGAACTGAAGCTTTCTTT.